A selection of T cell receptor beta chains follows, all from one sample in a study of cytomegalovirus exposure and HLA in healthy donors. TCRdb keeps only in-frame clones here, not all; method: immunoSEQ multiplex PCR. Of around 130,000 clones in the sample, around 80% were seen once. Specimen: PBMCs. The receptors shown here come from a man in his forties or fifties in good health and CMV-seronegative. Both conserved end residues are part of each CDR3. A D gene is named only where the DNA matches it firmly. Rows may omit the clone size; those that give it use once, few, many or a size class.

TRBJ2-3	TRBV15	once	TRBD2	TGTGCCACCAGCAGAGAGCCTAGCGGGGGGTTTTTTGGCACAGATACGCAGTATTTT	CATSREPSGGFFGTDTQYF
TRBJ2-3	TRBV4-1	NA	TRBD2	TGCGCCAGCAGCCAAGGACTAGCAGAAGATACGCAGTATTTT	CASSQGLAEDTQYF
TRBJ1-1	TRBV5-1	NA	TRBD1	TGCGCCAGCAGCTTGGGACCCAGCCGGGACAGCCTTGAAGCTTTCTTT	CASSLGPSRDSLEAFF
TRBJ1-6	TRBV6-5	NA	NA	TGTGCCAGCAGGAGGGGGAATTCACCCCTCCACTTT	CASRRGNSPLHF
TRBJ2-7	TRBV27	once	TRBD1	TGTGCCAGCAGTGACCTCTTACCTGGACAGGAAGACTACGAGCAGTACTTC	CASSDLLPGQEDYEQYF
TRBJ1-1	TRBV5-6	NA	NA	TGTGCCAGCAGCTTGAGGCTAACAGGGATGAACACTGAAGCTTTCTTT	CASSLRLTGMNTEAFF
TRBJ2-1	TRBV5-1	NA	NA	TGCGCCAGCAGCTTGGCCGACCCAGGTAATTACAATGAGCAGTTCTTC	CASSLADPGNYNEQFF
TRBJ1-5	TRBV2	NA	NA	TGTGCCAGCAGGGACGGACGGGGGGATCAGCCCCAGCATTTT	CASRDGRGDQPQHF
TRBJ1-2	TRBV14	NA	NA	TGTGCCAGCAGCCGACTAGGCGAGGCCGCCTATGGCTACACCTTC	CASSRLGEAAYGYTF
TRBJ1-6	TRBV6-5	NA	TRBD1	TGTGCCAGCAGTTACGTCCAGGGGGCAGATTCACCCCTCCACTTT	CASSYVQGADSPLHF
TRBJ1-4	TRBV27	NA	TRBD1	TGTGCCAGCAGTCCCCGACAGGGGACTAATGAAAAACTGTTTTTT	CASSPRQGTNEKLFF
TRBJ2-1	TRBV4-2	NA	NA	TGTGCCAGCAGCCAAGAAGGCGGTGGGTACAATGAGCAGTTCTTC	CASSQEGGGYNEQFF
TRBJ1-1	TRBV5-1	NA	NA	TGCGCCAGCAGCTTGGTTACCGGGACTGAAGCTTTCTTT	CASSLVTGTEAFF
TRBJ2-5	TRBV10-3	NA	NA	TGTGCCATCAGTGAGTCGTCTACAGGGCACGAGACCCAGTACTTC	CAISESSTGHETQYF
TRBJ2-7	TRBV6-5	NA	NA	TGTGCCAGCAGTTATCGGGGAGCAGGGGTAGGCTACGAGCAGTACTTC	CASSYRGAGVGYEQYF
TRBJ1-5	TRBV30	NA	NA	TGTGCCTGGAGTCTGACAGATAATCAGCCCCAGCATTTT	CAWSLTDNQPQHF
TRBJ1-4	TRBV19	NA	TRBD1	TGTGCCAGTAGTAGGACAGGTTGGGAAAAACTGTTTTTT	CASSRTGWEKLFF
TRBJ2-7	TRBV4-1	NA	TRBD2	TGCGCCAGCAGCCAAGAAGGACTAGCGGTCTACGAGCAGTACTTC	CASSQEGLAVYEQYF
TRBJ1-3	TRBV7-6	NA	TRBD1	TGTGCCAGCAGCTTAGGCCCCCAGGGGGGAAGCTCTGGAAACACCATATATTTT	CASSLGPQGGSSGNTIYF
TRBJ2-7	TRBV5-1	NA	TRBD1	TGCGCCAGCAGCTTGGGACAGGGTGGACTTCGGGAGCAGTACTTC	CASSLGQGGLREQYF
TRBJ2-1	TRBV29-1	NA	NA	TGCAGCGTTGGTTTTGGTCTGAGGGATAATGAGCAGTTCTTC	CSVGFGLRDNEQFF
TRBJ1-4	TRBV6-5	NA	NA	TGTGCCAGCAGTTACTCGCAGGGGTCGCAGAGTGAAAAACTGTTTTTT	CASSYSQGSQSEKLFF
TRBJ2-7	TRBV6-5	NA	NA	TGTGCCAGCAGGGGACCGGGACAACACGAGCAGTACTTC	CASRGPGQHEQYF
TRBJ1-1	TRBV9	NA	NA	TGTGCCAGCAGCGTCGTGGAGATGAACACTGAAGCTTTCTTT	CASSVVEMNTEAFF
TRBJ1-1	TRBV25-1	NA	NA	TGTGCCAGCAGCGCGGGCGCGGGGACTGAAGCTTTCTTT	CASSAGAGTEAFF
TRBJ2-7	TRBV7-3	NA	TRBD2	TGTGCCAGCAGCTTAAACGCGGCAGGGAGGGGCTACGAGCAGTACTTC	CASSLNAAGRGYEQYF
TRBJ2-5	TRBV10-3	NA	TRBD2	TGTGCCACAAGTAGGACTAGCGGGGTCCAAGAGACCCAGTACTTC	CATSRTSGVQETQYF
TRBJ1-5	TRBV6-1	NA	NA	TGTGCCAGCAAAGCCATTAGCAATCAGCCCCAGCATTTT	CASKAISNQPQHF
TRBJ1-2	TRBV19	NA	TRBD1	TGTGCCAGCCAACAGGGGGGGTATGGCTACACCTTC	CASQQGGYGYTF
TRBJ1-1	TRBV7-6	NA	NA	TGTGCCAGCAGCCCCCCCCGGGTTTGGACTGAAGCTTTCTTT	CASSPPRVWTEAFF
TRBJ1-6	TRBV19	NA	NA	TGTGCCAGTAGTTCGCGCACAGCTTTTTATAATTCACCCCTCCACTTT	CASSSRTAFYNSPLHF
TRBJ2-7	TRBV2	NA	NA	TGTGCCAGCAGTGAAACAGGTACCTACGAGCAGTACTTC	CASSETGTYEQYF
TRBJ2-5	TRBV5-4	NA	TRBD1	TGTGCCAGCAGTAGGACCACAGGGGGCGGAGAGACCCAGTACTTC	CASSRTTGGGETQYF
TRBJ2-3	TRBV4-2	once	TRBD2	TGTGCCAGCAACCCAACCGGGGACTACGGCACAGATACGCAGTATTTT	CASNPTGDYGTDTQYF
TRBJ2-7	TRBV2	NA	NA	TGTGCCAGCAGTGGAGTACGACATATCCTGAGCTCCTACGAGCAGTACTTC	CASSGVRHILSSYEQYF
TRBJ2-5	TRBV14	NA	TRBD1	TGTGCCAGCAGCCGAAGGGTAATGGGACAGGGGGTACAAGAGACCCAGTACTTC	CASSRRVMGQGVQETQYF
TRBJ1-4	TRBV25-1	NA	NA	TGCGCCAGCAGCGAGGTGTTTGGACACCGTGAAAAACTGTTTTTT	CASSEVFGHREKLFF
TRBJ1-5	TRBV15	NA	NA	TGTGCCACCAGTAGCGGGACACTCATTAGCAATCAGCCCCAGCATTTT	CATSSGTLISNQPQHF
TRBJ1-1	TRBV4-2	NA	NA	TGTGCCAGCAGCCAAGTATCAGGGGCGGACACTGAAGCTTTCTTT	CASSQVSGADTEAFF
TRBJ2-7	TRBV9	NA	NA	TGTGCCAGCAGCGTCGGACAGCATCCCTACGAGCAGTACTTC	CASSVGQHPYEQYF
TRBJ1-2	TRBV14	NA	NA	TGTGCCAGCAGACGAGGGGGGGCGAGCTATGGCTACACCTTC	CASRRGGASYGYTF
TRBJ2-5	TRBV5-6	NA	NA	TGTGCCAGCAGCCTACACGAGGAAGAGACCCAGTACTTC	CASSLHEEETQYF
TRBJ1-2	TRBV4-2	NA	NA	TGTGCCAGCAGCCAACCCTGGCAGGTCTATGGCTACACCTTC	CASSQPWQVYGYTF
TRBJ1-2	TRBV27	once	TRBD1	TGTGCCAGCAGTCCCACCACATGGACAGGGACCTATGGCTACACCTTC	CASSPTTWTGTYGYTF
TRBJ2-1	TRBV7-9	NA	NA	TGTGCCAGCAGCCCGACTAGTAAGAATGAGCAGTTCTTC	CASSPTSKNEQFF
TRBJ1-2	TRBV30	once	TRBD1	TGTGCCTGGCAATCCGGGACAGGTGGTTTGAGCTACACCTTC	CAWQSGTGGLSYTF
TRBJ2-7	TRBV19	NA	NA	TGTGCCAGTAGTATAGGGGCATCCTACGAGCAGTACTTC	CASSIGASYEQYF
TRBJ2-7	TRBV13	NA	NA	TGTGCCAGCAGCCCCCCCGGACAGAGCTACGAGCAGTACTTC	CASSPPGQSYEQYF
TRBJ1-2	TRBV4-2	NA	NA	TGTGCCAGCAGCCAAGAGGGGGCGAGTTTATTAATGGCTGGCTACACCTTC	CASSQEGASLLMAGYTF
TRBJ2-1	TRBV4-2	NA	TRBD2	TGTGCCAGCAGCCAAGGCGGGGGGACCCCTTTTGAGCAGTTCTTC	CASSQGGGTPFEQFF
TRBJ2-7	TRBV2	NA	NA	TGTGCCAGCAGTGACAGATTCTACGAGCAGTACTTC	CASSDRFYEQYF
TRBJ1-1	TRBV7-8	NA	NA	TGTGCCAGCAGCTTAGCGAGCCCCCTCCCCCGGGGAGGGACTGAAGCTTTCTTT	CASSLASPLPRGGTEAFF
TRBJ2-5	TRBV14	NA	TRBD1	TGTGCCAGCAGCCTACAGGGGGACGGCCAACAGACCCAGTACTTC	CASSLQGDGQQTQYF
TRBJ2-7	TRBV7-6	NA	NA	TGTGCCAGCAGCTTAGCCCTAGGGGGGGGGCGCTACGAGCAGTACTTC	CASSLALGGGRYEQYF
TRBJ2-2	TRBV5-1	NA	TRBD2	TGCGCCAGCAGCTACCGACTAGCGGGGATCGGAGCCGGGGAGCTGTTTTTT	CASSYRLAGIGAGELFF
TRBJ2-3	TRBV30	NA	TRBD1	TGTGCCTGGACCCCGGGACAGGGGTCAGATACGCAGTATTTT	CAWTPGQGSDTQYF
TRBJ1-2	TRBV29-1	NA	TRBD1	TGCAGCGTTGAAGTTGGGGGGGGACAGGGCGTTAACCCTTCCTATGGCTACACCTTC	CSVEVGGGQGVNPSYGYTF
TRBJ2-5	TRBV10-3	NA	TRBD1	TGTGCCATCAGTGAGTTAGCCAGGGGGCGGAATCAAGAGACCCAGTACTTC	CAISELARGRNQETQYF